The 31 T cell receptor beta chains reported below all come from one sample, sequenced in a study of T cells in localized non-small cell lung cancer. The repertoire was sequenced with immunoSEQ multiplex PCR; TCRdb's copy has only in-frame clones and lacks some. The profile shows approximately 5,600 clones, 40% to 50% of them singletons. The sequences come from lung tumor tissue, collected before any cancer treatment. Source of these receptors: a man aged 40 to 69 with stage I lung adenocarcinoma.

This sequence joins TRBV4-1 and TRBJ1-1; 7 positions agree with TRBD1. With 3 bases clipped from V and 1 base from J, the junction kept 14 bases outside the gene matches. CDR3 length: 18 residues. The V gene's germline CDR1 is MGHRA and CDR2 YSYEKL. CDR3 coding DNA: TGCGCCAGCAGCCAGAGGGGGCAGGGGGGGTTCGGGAACACTGAAGCTTTCTTT. It specifies CASSQRGQGGFGNTEAFF.

This clone occurred a few times. The CDR3 region has the DNA TGTGCCAGCAGCTATCAGGGACATCCCTACGAGCAGTACTTC. Translation: CASSYQGHPYEQYF. The chain employs TRBV11-3 and TRBJ2-7; possible D gene TRBD1, 6 bases. V lost 4 bases, J lost 2 bases, and 12 bases lay in between. There are 14 residues in the CDR3. The V gene's germline CDR1 is SGHNT and CDR2 YENEEA.

The table lists this clone with a few counts. V gene TRBV6-8 combines with J gene TRBJ2-7; possibly TRBD1 for D (5 bases). The CDR3 covers 14 residues. CDR1 and CDR2 from the germline V gene are MNHGY and SAAAGT. Trimming removed 0 bases at V and 4 bases at J, with 10 bases between. This CDR3 reads CASSYSIRAYEQYF. The DNA for the CDR3 is TGTGCCAGCAGTTACTCGATCAGGGCTTACGAGCAGTACTTC.

This clone is medium-sized within its sample. At one of its ends the junction is not consistent with the germline gene, which may arise from a read error. V gene TRBV6-8 combines with J gene TRBJ2-7; a weak D match, TRBD2 (5 bases). This CDR3 contains 14 residues. Per germline, CDR1 MNHGY and CDR2 SAAAGT. The CDR3 loop reads CAISVLASRYEQYF. CDR3 DNA sequence: TGTGCCATCAGTGTTCTAGCCTCTCGGTACGAGCAGTACTTC.

This clone was found a few times. This chain connects TRBV14 to TRBJ2-1; no firm D call. CDR3 length equals 14 residues. V was shortened by 0 bases and J by 4 bases, with 7 bases between the two germline ends. CDR1 is SGHDN, CDR2 FVKESK, per germline. The CDR3 DNA sequence: TGTGCCAGCAGCCAAGACCTCCTGTACAATGAGCAGTTCTTC. As protein: CASSQDLLYNEQFF.

This clone was detected only a few times. The chain joins TRBV9 to TRBJ2-1, with 10 bases aligning to TRBD2. CDR3 length equals 14 residues. Germline V gene lookup returns CDR1 SGDLS and CDR2 YYNGEE. J was trimmed by 6 bases and V by 5 bases; bases with no gene match: 5. The CDR3 spells CASSPGTSVNEQFF. DNA of the CDR3: TGTGCCAGCAGTCCCGGGACTAGCGTCAATGAGCAGTTCTTC.

This clone is classed as medium-sized. V usage is TRBV19 and J usage is TRBJ2-3; D is perhaps TRBD1 (6 bases). The CDR3 runs to 21 residues. Trimming removed 3 bases at V and 3 bases at J, with 31 bases between. CDR1 and CDR2 (germline): LNHDA, SQIVND (reference sequence). CDR3 sequence (DNA): TGTGCCAGTAGTATTGACGAGATGGGGACACCTTCGTTTCCGGGGACAGATACGCAGTATTTT. Its protein product is CASSIDEMGTPSFPGTDTQYF.

The chain carries TRBV15 and TRBJ2-4, with 8 bases identical to TRBD2. Trimming removed 4 bases from V and 0 bases from J; junction bases left unmatched: 2. The germline V gene encodes CDR1 LNHNV and CDR2 YYDKDF (reference sequence). This CDR3 comprises 15 residues. The CDR3 DNA reads TGTGCCACCAGCATAGCGGGGATAGCCAAAAACATTCAGTACTTC. Its protein product is CATSIAGIAKNIQYF.

This clone showed up just once. The rearrangement links TRBV11-3 to TRBJ2-3; 16 nucleotides line up with TRBD2. Trimming cost V 5 bases and J 6 bases; bases outside gene matches: 8. The CDR3 contains 17 residues. From germline, CDR1 is SGHNT and CDR2 YENEEA. The CDR3 DNA follows: TGTGCCAGCAGCGCTGGGACTAGCGGGGGGGCCGTGGATACGCAGTATTTT. This sequence encodes CASSAGTSGGAVDTQYF.

The gene calls are TRBV28 and TRBJ2-7, with 10 nucleotides matching TRBD2. Germline V gene sequence: CDR1 MDHEN, CDR2 SYDVKM. The J segment lost 2 bases and the V segment lost 2 bases, leaving 12 bases of the junction unmatched. The CDR3 contains 18 residues. The CDR3 nucleotides read TGTGCCAGCAGTTTAGAATTGTCCCTAGCGGGGGAAACCTACGAGCAGTACTTC. This encodes CASSLELSLAGETYEQYF.

This clone appeared a single time. This CDR3 reads CASSPELAGVNEQFF. The CDR3 bases are TGTGCCAGCAGTCCAGAACTAGCGGGAGTCAATGAGCAGTTCTTC. The V call is TRBV28, the J call TRBJ2-1; 11 positions match TRBD2. This CDR3 comprises 15 residues. The V and J ends lost 5 bases and 6 bases, in that order; junction bases with no gene match: 6. Looked up from germline, CDR1 is MDHEN and CDR2 is SYDVKM. The whole variable domain, filled in from reference TRBV28 and TRBJ2-1, reads DVKVTQSSRYLVKRTGEKVFLECVQDMDHENMFWYRQDPGLGLRLIYFSYDVKMKEKGDIPEGYSVSREKKERFSLILESASTNQTSMYLCASSPELAGVNEQFFGPGTRLTVL.

This chain joins TRBV9 and TRBJ2-1; TRBD2 might be the D (5 bases). Trimming left V 4 bases short and J 9 bases short, with 11 bases between. Germline V gene data show CDR1 as SGDLS and CDR2 as YYNGEE. The CDR3 covers 12 residues. The CDR3 DNA reads TGTGCCAGCAGCTTCAGCGAGGGTGAGCAGTTCTTC. Its translation is CASSFSEGEQFF.

There are a few counts of this clone. This chain uses TRBV19 with TRBJ1-3; 7 bases fit TRBD1. The germline V gene encodes CDR1 LNHDA and CDR2 SQIVND (reference sequence). This CDR3 is built from 14 residues. With 8 bases clipped from V and 0 bases from J, the junction kept 4 bases outside the gene matches. The DNA for the CDR3 is TGTGCCAGTTCCGGGACAGTCTCTGGAAACACCATATATTTT. Protein product: CASSGTVSGNTIYF.

This clone was found a few times. The rearrangement links TRBV6-8 to TRBJ2-7; 8 nucleotides line up with TRBD1. Trimming at V came to 0 bases and at J to 5 bases, leaving 6 bases not matched to a gene. This CDR3 is built from 15 residues. The germline CDR1 and CDR2 sequences are MNHGY and SAAAGT. CDR3 sequence (DNA): TGTGCCAGCAGTTACTCGGGACAGGTTAATGACGAGCAGTACTTC. It codes for CASSYSGQVNDEQYF.

This clone was found a few times. The V and J genes are TRBV2 and TRBJ2-2; the match to TRBD2 covers 13 bases. J gave up 6 bases and V 6 bases, and 10 bases lay outside the gene matches. Germline V CDR1 and CDR2: SNHLY, FYNNEI. This CDR3 spans 17 amino acids. The CDR3 nucleotides are TGTGCCAGCAGCATACCGGGACTAGCGGGAAACGCCGGGGAGCTGTTTTTT. Protein sequence: CASSIPGLAGNAGELFF.

This clone was recorded at least ten times. One end of the junction fails to match germline, which may point to a read error. The J gene is TRBJ2-7, the V gene TRBV4-1; 7 nucleotides agree with TRBD2. Germline CDR1 is MGHRA and CDR2 is YSYEKL. This CDR3 is 14 amino acids long. The CDR3 region is CTSSRGLDFYEQYF. The CDR3 coding sequence is TGCACCAGCAGCCGAGGACTAGATTTCTACGAGCAGTACTTC.

The chain employs TRBV9 and TRBJ2-1; 7 nucleotides align to TRBD2. V dropped 0 bases and J dropped 4; count of bases not matched to a gene: 4. The CDR3 covers 15 residues. Germline V gene lookup returns CDR1 SGDLS and CDR2 YYNGEE. The CDR3 coding sequence is TGTGCCAGCAGCGTAGGGAGCGGGGAATACAATGAGCAGTTCTTC. It specifies CASSVGSGEYNEQFF.

The chain links TRBV18 to TRBJ2-7; 7 bases map to TRBD2. The V gene end was trimmed by 7 bases and the J gene end by 3 bases; junction bases not matched to a gene: 6. The length of the CDR3 is 13 residues. Per the germline V gene, CDR1 is KGHSH and CDR2 is LQKENI. Written as DNA, the CDR3 is TGTGCCAGCTTACGGGGGGAAAACTACGAGCAGTACTTC. It yields the protein CASLRGENYEQYF.

The chain joins TRBV6-8 to TRBJ1-5; D is uncertain. Germline values: CDR1 MNHGY, CDR2 SAAAGT. V gave up 9 bases and J gave up 5 bases, with 14 bases separating them. CDR3 length equals 13 residues. The CDR3 loop is CASTRTSDQPQHF. CDR3 sequence (DNA): TGTGCCAGTACTCGGACGTCTGATCAGCCCCAGCATTTT.

The V call is TRBV19, the J call TRBJ2-5, with 12 positions matching TRBD2. Germline values: CDR1 LNHDA, CDR2 SQIVND (reference sequence). With V trimmed by 5 bases and J by 1 base, 2 bases remained unmatched. The CDR3 extends over 15 amino acids. CDR3 amino acids: CASSGGLAGQETQYF. CDR3 DNA: TGTGCCAGTAGTGGGGGACTAGCGGGCCAAGAGACCCAGTACTTC.

This chain uses TRBV6-8 with TRBJ2-7; 8 bases line up with TRBD2. Per the germline V gene, CDR1 is MNHGY and CDR2 is SAAAGT. The CDR3 contains 16 residues. V was clipped by 2 bases and J by 7 bases; unmatched bases: 13. CDR3 in amino acids: CASSYRKTGGPEEQYF. The CDR3 DNA reads TGTGCCAGCAGTTACCGAAAAACGGGAGGGCCAGAAGAGCAGTACTTC.

This clone was picked up a small number of times. The CDR3 DNA sequence: TGTGCCAGCAGTTTCGCTGGGACAGGGGAAGAGACCCAGTACTTC. Translated, it gives CASSFAGTGEETQYF. This sequence joins TRBV6-8 and TRBJ2-5, with 10 nucleotides matching TRBD1. The germline CDR1 and CDR2 sequences are MNHGY and SAAAGT. J gave up 3 bases and V 4 bases, and 5 bases lay outside the gene matches. This CDR3 has 15 amino acids.

This clone was counted a single time. The chain links TRBV19 to TRBJ1-5; D gene uncertain. Germline V CDR1 and CDR2: LNHDA, SQIVND (reference sequence). The CDR3 loop spans 12 amino acids. The V gene lost 5 bases and the J gene lost 5 bases, with 7 bases spanning the gap. CDR3: CASSLGYQPQHF. The DNA for the CDR3 is TGTGCCAGTAGTTTAGGGTATCAGCCCCAGCATTTT. The complete variable domain, with remaining parts taken from reference TRBV19 and TRBJ1-5, reads DGGITQSPKYLFRKEGQNVTLSCEQNLNHDAMYWYRQDPGQGLRLIYYSQIVNDFQKGDIAEGYSVSREKKESFPLTVTSAQKNPTAFYLCASSLGYQPQHFGDGTRLSIL.

The chain joins TRBV4-1 to TRBJ2-7; no firm D call. This CDR3 is built from 14 residues. The V gene's germline CDR1 is MGHRA and CDR2 YSYEKL. V lost 4 bases, J lost 2 bases, and 12 bases lay in between. For the CDR3, the DNA is TGCGCCAGCAGCCCCACGAGGCCCCCCTACGAGCAGTACTTC. Protein: CASSPTRPPYEQYF.

This chain joins TRBV5-1 and TRBJ2-2; 7 bases fit TRBD1. The germline CDR1 and CDR2 sequences are SGHRS and YFSETQ. This CDR3 region has 15 residues. V trimming: 4 bases; J trimming: 4 bases; junction bases outside the gene matches: 7. CDR3 region: CASSSTGAGTGELFF. In DNA form, the CDR3 reads TGCGCCAGCAGCAGTACAGGGGCGGGCACCGGGGAGCTGTTTTTT.

The V and J genes are TRBV2 and TRBJ2-7; tentative D call: TRBD2 (6 bases). Per the germline V gene, CDR1 is SNHLY and CDR2 is FYNNEI. Trimming left V 6 bases short and J 9 bases short, with 24 bases between. The CDR3 sequence is 15 residues long. The CDR3 coding sequence is TGTGCCAGCAGCTCCCCCGAGACTAGAGGGATTCGGCAGTACTTC. Amino acid sequence: CASSSPETRGIRQYF.

The rearrangement links TRBV1 to TRBJ1-5; TRBD1, the table's D call, lacks a check against the DNA. TRBV1 represents a pseudogene. This CDR3 has 14 residues. In DNA, the CDR3 is TGCGCCAGCAGCCTACAGCCCTCCGGACAGCCCCAGCATTTT. This encodes CASSLQPSGQPQHF.

This rearrangement joins TRBV28 to TRBJ2-6; TRBD1 matches 8 bases. The trim removed 6 bases at V and 2 bases at J, leaving 3 bases unmatched. The CDR3 runs to 15 residues. The germline V gene has CDR1 MDHEN and CDR2 SYDVKM. The CDR3 region has the DNA TGTGCCAGCAGCCCGACAGGGGCTGGGGCCAACGTCCTGACTTTC. Amino acids: CASSPTGAGANVLTF.

The chain combines TRBV19 with TRBJ2-7, with D possibly TRBD1 on 6 matching bases. The V gene lost 6 bases and the J gene lost 3 bases, with 18 bases spanning the gap. The CDR3 contains 15 residues. CDR1 LNHDA and CDR2 SQIVND come from the germline V gene (reference sequence). In DNA form, the CDR3 reads TGTGCCAGTAGCCCTATCCAGGGACACAGCTACGAGCAGTACTTC. Its protein is CASSPIQGHSYEQYF. The full variable domain, with the rest looked up from reference TRBV19 and TRBJ2-7, is DGGITQSPKYLFRKEGQNVTLSCEQNLNHDAMYWYRQDPGQGLRLIYYSQIVNDFQKGDIAEGYSVSREKKESFPLTVTSAQKNPTAFYLCASSPIQGHSYEQYFGPGTRLTVT.

The chain carries TRBV5-1 and TRBJ2-7; D uncertain. The CDR3 contains 14 residues. Per the germline V gene, CDR1 is SGHRS and CDR2 is YFSETQ. Trimming shortened V by 0 bases and J by 6 bases, and 13 bases separated the two germline ends. CDR3 protein: CASSLGSPPGEQYF. The CDR3 bases are TGCGCCAGCAGCTTGGGGTCTCCGCCGGGCGAGCAGTACTTC.

This chain joins TRBV18 and TRBJ1-1, with a tentative D call TRBD1 (5 bases). V was cut by 1 base and J by 0 bases, with 15 bases left in between. The CDR3 consists of 17 residues. In germline, CDR1 is KGHSH, CDR2 LQKENI. CDR3: CASSPRPGTVMNTEAFF. The CDR3 coding sequence is TGTGCCAGCTCACCACGCCCAGGGACGGTGATGAACACTGAAGCTTTCTTT.